Included here is one T cell receptor beta chain sequence, with context. Which antigen it targets is not known. Per-nucleotide qualities are absent, and no much larger clonotype sits a single base away. CD8 naive samples were obtained by positive selection for CCR7 among CD45RO-negative cells, yielding a CD45RA+CCR7+ population from which TemRA cells were excluded. The donors were healthy, HIV-negative adults with no recently reported acute infections or vaccinations. Every donor was a Caucasian adult living in Nashville, Tennessee, USA. After blood collection by leukapheresis, PBMCs were isolated using Ficoll-Histopaque density gradient centrifugation and then cryopreserved in the vapor phase of liquid nitrogen. Purity and quantity of every magnetically sorted T cell population were checked by analytical flow cytometry. Genomic DNA was isolated from every sorted fraction and measured by UV absorbance on a Nanodrop 2000c.

The data stem from a study of shared clonotypes between healthy human individuals (dated by TCRdb to 2020 to 2022). The study in broad terms: The cohort comprised a couple of women and three men aged 18 to 49 years. For each donor, three plates each were used for CD4 naive and CD4 memory, two plates were used for CD8 naive, and one plate was used for CD8 memory. Libraries were prepared and TCR repertoires were sequenced by different laboratories using diverse techniques, in order to increase sequencing depth and limit assay-specific biases. Each donor's leukapheresis produced roughly between about 0.8 and 10 billion PBMCs. To estimate repertoire size and how much clonotype sharing occurs between individuals, the study deeply sequenced the blood TCR repertoires of several healthy adults. What the study reported, not specific to this receptor: Compared with non-shared clonotypes, clonotypes shared by all four sorted-subset donors had higher generation probabilities. Sampling was limited to blood, and TCR repertoires in tissue likely differ from TCR repertoires in blood. Pairwise subsampling led to the expectation that sequencing depth would affect the degree of clonotype sharing among donors. Naive subsets generally had larger estimated clonotype richness than memory subsets. Even with the large sequencing depth, rarefaction of the sorted-subset datasets indicated that sequencing was incomplete. About 5% of naive CD4, 3% to 4% of naive CD8, approximately 2% of memory CD4, and 0.4% of memory CD8 clonotypes were shared across four donors. The genetic and exposure-history diversity represented was limited by the small number of donors.

V was cut back by 4 bases and J by 1 base, leaving a gap of 10 bases between them. From the cysteine up to the phenylalanine, the CDR3 has a length of 14 residues. Only CDR3 DNA remains: 42 bases, in frame from the first base. CDR1 and CDR2, per the germline V gene, are MGHRA and YSYEKL. TCR CDR3 regions were amplified from genomic DNA by multiplex PCR using the deep immunoSEQ assay. Extracted genomic DNA from each cell subset was distributed evenly across all wells of several immunoSEQ 96-well plates, and each plate was treated as a replicate. Each replicate PCR for sorted subsets received 150 to 250 ng genomic DNA, equal to roughly 29,000 T cell genomes. Purified libraries were quantified with a Qubit 3.0 fluorometer, sized on a Bioanalyzer 2100, and re-quantified with the KAPA Library Quantification kit. Each immunoSEQ 96-well plate was sequenced on its own single-read 150-cycle Illumina NextSeq 550 flow cell. Per the original workflow: Because only junctional sequences without quality scores were contained in the immunoSEQ output, filtering matching that applied to full-length reads could not be performed. Sequences were annotated with PyIR, a Python wrapper for IgBLAST v1.9, using IMGT germline references to assign V/J genes and CDR3. Any read was removed if the V/J assignment was weak (E-value above 1e-6), the CDR3 was missing, or the read contained stop codons, out-of-frame junctions, or ambiguous translated residues. V3J clonotypes were defined by identical inferred V gene, J gene, and CDR3 amino acid sequence. To compute the percentage overlap between repertoires, the number of shared unique clonotypes was divided by the size of the smaller repertoire. RTK rarefaction, the Chao1 estimator, and Recon v2.1 estimates of unobserved clonotypes were used to assess repertoire richness. Generation probabilities were computed with OLGA for all TCRbeta clonotypes obtained by the gDNA method from several donors. As stored in TCRdb, this immuneACCESS dataset retains in-frame rearrangements with V and J assigned. A fraction of the clones does not appear; measured against another copy, unresolved V genes explain less than half of the discrepancy, and the remainder lacks a known reason. The V and J calls and the clone size are those of that table, but D and trimming were determined from the DNA. This sample gives under 2,000,000 clones in total; about 95% of them show up just once. Clones ranked in the top ten supply roughly 1% of the sample.

Sequencing was done on a sample of naive CD8+ T cells sorted from blood. The cell subset or site label of this sample denotes: CD45RA+CCR7+. The chain links TRBV4-1 with TRBJ2-5; tentative D gene TRBD2, with 6 bases matching. This receptor was taken from a man aged 18 to 30 in good health. The CDR3 region: CASSPGLLQETQYF. The nucleotides are TGCGCCAGCAGCCCGGGACTTCTCCAAGAGACCCAGTACTTC.